This entry describes one T cell receptor beta chain. No antigen is known for it. The protocol attached unique molecular identifiers to individual cDNA molecules. TCRdb redid the calling of the 5' RACE reads with MiXCR, one entry per CDR3 protein. Of approximately 110,000 distinct CDR3 sequences listed, about 16% are singletons. This specimen belongs to a study of early T cells in non-severe SARS-CoV-2 infection. About the research overall: Bulk RNA isolated from unsorted whole blood underwent sequencing; chains were not paired. Study outcomes and limitations: Sequences matched to VDJdb favored anti-spike CD8 responses, while private and CD4 specificities were missed.

Germline lookup yields CDR1 SEHNR and CDR2 FQNEAQ (reference sequence). The CDR3 loop spans 14 amino acids. Trimming stripped 2 bases from V and 4 bases from J, with 8 bases between. The TCR originated in an adult who was a healthcare worker with PCR-confirmed SARS-CoV-2 infection or an uninfected control (not recorded which). The chain links TRBV7-9 to TRBJ2-2; D remains ambiguous. The sample taken for sequencing was whole blood. The CDR3 loop is CASSLIESTGELFF. In DNA, the CDR3 is TGTGCCAGCAGCTTAATAGAATCCACCGGGGAGCTGTTTTTT.